This T cell receptor beta chain originates from a study of CD8 T cells in ankylosing spondylitis. Overall study findings and caveats: Some of these motif variants have turned up before, in reports on reactive arthritis synovial fluid and blood. Blood of patients with ankylosing spondylitis appeared to be characterized by a TCR beta motif of eight or nine highly homologous variants.

In regard to this clonotype: Its antigen remains unknown.

The V end lost 3 bases, the J end lost 0 bases, and 11 bases lay between the germline ends. Germline-derived CDR1 and CDR2 are SGHRS and YFSETQ. The CDR3 spans 15 residues. Library preparation for TCR beta used quantitative 5'-RACE with molecular barcodes. TCRdb used MiXCR to reprocess the 5' RACE reads, holding one entry per CDR3 protein. The sample shows about 240,000 distinct CDR3 sequences, approximately 12% of them seen only once. The TCR originated in a male donor with ankylosing spondylitis or in good health (not recorded which). The chain combines TRBV5-1 with TRBJ2-3, with D perhaps TRBD1 or TRBD2 (5 bases each). The sample consisted of blood, either unsorted or a sorted T cell fraction (not recorded which). The DNA of the CDR3 is TGCGCCAGCAGCTCCCGGGACCCTAGCACAGATACGCAGTATTTT. It specifies CASSSRDPSTDTQYF. The variable domain in full, with the rest retrieved from reference TRBV5-1 and TRBJ2-3, is KAGVTQTPRYLIKTRGQQVTLSCSPISGHRSVSWYQQTPGQGLQFLFEYFSETQRNKGNFPGRFSGRQFSNSRSEMNVSTLELGDSALYLCASSSRDPSTDTQYFGPGTRLTVL.